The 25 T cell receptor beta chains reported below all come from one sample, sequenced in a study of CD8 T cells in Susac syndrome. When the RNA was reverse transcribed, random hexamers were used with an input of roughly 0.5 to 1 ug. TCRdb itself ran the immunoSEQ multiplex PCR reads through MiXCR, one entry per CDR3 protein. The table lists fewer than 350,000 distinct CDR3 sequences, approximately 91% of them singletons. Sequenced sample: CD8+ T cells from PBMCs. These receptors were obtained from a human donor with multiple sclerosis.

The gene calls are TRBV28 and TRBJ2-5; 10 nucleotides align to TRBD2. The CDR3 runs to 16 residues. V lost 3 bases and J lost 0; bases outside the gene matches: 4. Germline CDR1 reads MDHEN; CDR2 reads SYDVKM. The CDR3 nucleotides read TGTGCCAGCAGTTTTAGGGGACTAGCGTACCAAGAGACCCAGTACTTC. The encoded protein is CASSFRGLAYQETQYF.

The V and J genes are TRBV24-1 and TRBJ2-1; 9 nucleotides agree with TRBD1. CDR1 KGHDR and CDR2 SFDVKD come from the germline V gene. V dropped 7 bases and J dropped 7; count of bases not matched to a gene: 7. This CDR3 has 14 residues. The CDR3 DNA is TGTGCCACCAGACAGGGGGCCGGTAGTAATGAGCAGTTCTTC. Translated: CATRQGAGSNEQFF.

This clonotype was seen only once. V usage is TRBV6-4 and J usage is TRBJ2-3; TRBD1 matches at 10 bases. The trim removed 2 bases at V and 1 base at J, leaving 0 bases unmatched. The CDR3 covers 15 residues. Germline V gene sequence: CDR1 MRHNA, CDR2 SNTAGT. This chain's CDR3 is CASSDGTGGTDTQYF. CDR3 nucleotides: TGTGCCAGCAGTGACGGGACAGGGGGCACAGATACGCAGTATTTT.

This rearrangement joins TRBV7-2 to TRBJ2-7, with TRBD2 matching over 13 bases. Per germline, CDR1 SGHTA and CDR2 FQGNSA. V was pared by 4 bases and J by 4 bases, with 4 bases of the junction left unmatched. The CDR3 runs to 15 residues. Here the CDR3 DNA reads TGTGCCAGCAGCTCCTCACTAGCGGGAGGGTACGAGCAGTACTTC. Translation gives CASSSSLAGGYEQYF.

The CDR3 DNA is TGTGCCAGCAGTCGGACTAGCGGGACAGATACGCAGTATTTT. Encoded protein: CASSRTSGTDTQYF. V and J are TRBV12-3 or TRBV12-4 and TRBJ2-3; the match to TRBD2 covers 11 bases. CDR3 size: 14 residues. The J segment lost 3 bases and the V segment lost 5 bases, leaving 1 base of the junction unmatched.

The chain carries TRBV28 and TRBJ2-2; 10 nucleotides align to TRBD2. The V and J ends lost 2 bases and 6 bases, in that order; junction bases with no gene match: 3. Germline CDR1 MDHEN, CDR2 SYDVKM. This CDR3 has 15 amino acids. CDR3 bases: TGTGCCAGCAGTTTACTAGCGGGGGTTCCCGGGGAGCTGTTTTTT. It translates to CASSLLAGVPGELFF.

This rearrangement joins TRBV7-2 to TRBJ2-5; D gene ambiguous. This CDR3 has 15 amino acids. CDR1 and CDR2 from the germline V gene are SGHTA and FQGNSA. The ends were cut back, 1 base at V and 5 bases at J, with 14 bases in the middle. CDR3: CASSLGTFSRETQYF. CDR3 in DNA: TGTGCCAGCAGCTTAGGGACCTTCTCCCGGGAGACCCAGTACTTC. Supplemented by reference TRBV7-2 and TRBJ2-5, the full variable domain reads GAGVSQSPSNKVTEKGKDVELRCDPISGHTALYWYRQSLGQGLEFLIYFQGNSAPDKSGLPSDRFSAERTGGSVSTLTIQRTQQEDSAVYLCASSLGTFSRETQYFGPGTRLLVL.

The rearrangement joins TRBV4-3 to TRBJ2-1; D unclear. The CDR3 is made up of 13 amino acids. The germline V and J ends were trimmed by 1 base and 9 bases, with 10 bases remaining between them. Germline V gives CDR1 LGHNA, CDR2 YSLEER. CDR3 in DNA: TGCGCCAGCAGCCAAGCTTCCGGCCCTGAGCAGTTCTTC. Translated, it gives CASSQASGPEQFF.

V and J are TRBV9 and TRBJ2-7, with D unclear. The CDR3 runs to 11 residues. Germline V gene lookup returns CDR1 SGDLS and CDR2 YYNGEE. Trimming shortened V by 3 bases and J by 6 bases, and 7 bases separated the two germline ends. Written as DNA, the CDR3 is TGTGCCAGCAGCGCGGGTCTCGAGCAGTACTTC. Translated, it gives CASSAGLEQYF.

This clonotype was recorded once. This chain's CDR3 is CASSYSDRTFSNQPQHF. CDR3 in DNA: TGTGCCAGCAGTTACTCGGACAGGACCTTTAGCAATCAGCCCCAGCATTTT. The V gene is TRBV6-5, the J gene TRBJ1-5; TRBD1 agrees at 7 bases. Trimming at V came to 0 bases and at J to 0 bases, leaving 5 bases not matched to a gene. CDR3 length equals 17 residues. CDR1 is MNHEY, CDR2 SVGAGI, per germline.

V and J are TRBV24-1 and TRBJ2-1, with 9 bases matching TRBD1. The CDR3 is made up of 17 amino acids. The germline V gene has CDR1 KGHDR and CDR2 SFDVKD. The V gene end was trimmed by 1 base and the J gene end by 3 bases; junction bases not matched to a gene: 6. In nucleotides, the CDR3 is TGTGCCACCAGTGATTTTCAGGACAGGGGCCACTACAATGAGCAGTTCTTC. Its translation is CATSDFQDRGHYNEQFF.

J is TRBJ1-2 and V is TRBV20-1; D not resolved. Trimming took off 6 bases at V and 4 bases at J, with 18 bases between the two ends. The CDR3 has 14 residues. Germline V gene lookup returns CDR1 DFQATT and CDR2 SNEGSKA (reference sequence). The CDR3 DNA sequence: TGCAGTGCCGTATGGGATTTCGGTGGCTATGGCTACACCTTC. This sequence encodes CSAVWDFGGYGYTF.

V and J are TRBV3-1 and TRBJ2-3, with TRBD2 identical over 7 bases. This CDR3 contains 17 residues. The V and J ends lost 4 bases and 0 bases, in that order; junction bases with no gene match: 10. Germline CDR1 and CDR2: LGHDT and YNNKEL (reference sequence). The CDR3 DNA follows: TGTGCCAGCAGCCGTCGTCGGGAGGCACCCAGCACAGATACGCAGTATTTT. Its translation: CASSRRREAPSTDTQYF.

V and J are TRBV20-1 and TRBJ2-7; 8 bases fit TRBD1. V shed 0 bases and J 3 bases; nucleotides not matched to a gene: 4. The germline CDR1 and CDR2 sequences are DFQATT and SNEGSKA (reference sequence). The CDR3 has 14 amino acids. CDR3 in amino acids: CSARDGDRLYEQYF. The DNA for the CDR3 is TGCAGTGCTAGAGATGGGGACAGGCTCTACGAGCAGTACTTC.

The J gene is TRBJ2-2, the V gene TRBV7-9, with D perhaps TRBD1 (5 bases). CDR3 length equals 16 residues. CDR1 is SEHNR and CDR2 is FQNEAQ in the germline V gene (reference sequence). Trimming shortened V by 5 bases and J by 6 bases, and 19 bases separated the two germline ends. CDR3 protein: CASSPQGYASSGELFF. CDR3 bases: TGTGCCAGCAGCCCCCAGGGATATGCTTCCTCCGGGGAGCTGTTTTTT.

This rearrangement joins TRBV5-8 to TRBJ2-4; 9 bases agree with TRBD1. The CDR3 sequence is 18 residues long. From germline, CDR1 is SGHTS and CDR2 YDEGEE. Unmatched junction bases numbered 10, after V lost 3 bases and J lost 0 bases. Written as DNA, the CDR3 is TGTGCCAGCAGCTGGGAGGGACAGGGTGTCCTAGCCAAAAACATTCAGTACTTC. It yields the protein CASSWEGQGVLAKNIQYF.

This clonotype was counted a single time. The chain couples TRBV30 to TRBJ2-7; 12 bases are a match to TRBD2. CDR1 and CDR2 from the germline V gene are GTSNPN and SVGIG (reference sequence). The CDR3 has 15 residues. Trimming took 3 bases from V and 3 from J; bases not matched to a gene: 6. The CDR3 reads CAWSRLAGVGYEQYF. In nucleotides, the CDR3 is TGTGCCTGGAGCCGACTAGCGGGAGTCGGCTACGAGCAGTACTTC.

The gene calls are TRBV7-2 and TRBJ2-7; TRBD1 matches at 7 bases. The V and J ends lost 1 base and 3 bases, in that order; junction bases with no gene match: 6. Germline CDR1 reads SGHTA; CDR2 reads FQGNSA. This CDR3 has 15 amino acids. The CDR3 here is CASSLDRGLLYEQYF. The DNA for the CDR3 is TGTGCCAGCAGCTTAGACAGGGGCCTTCTCTACGAGCAGTACTTC.

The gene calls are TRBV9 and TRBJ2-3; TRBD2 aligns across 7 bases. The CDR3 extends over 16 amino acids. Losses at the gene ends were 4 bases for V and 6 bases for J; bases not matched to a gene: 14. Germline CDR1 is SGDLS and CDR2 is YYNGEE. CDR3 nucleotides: TGTGCCAGCAGCCCAGGCGGGGAGGGCTGGCTGGATACGCAGTATTTT. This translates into CASSPGGEGWLDTQYF.

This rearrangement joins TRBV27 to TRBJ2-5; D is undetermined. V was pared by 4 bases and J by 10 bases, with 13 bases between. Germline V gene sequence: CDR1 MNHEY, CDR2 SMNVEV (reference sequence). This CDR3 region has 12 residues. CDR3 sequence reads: CASSSNNMDQYF. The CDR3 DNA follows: TGTGCCAGCAGTTCCAACAATATGGACCAGTACTTC.

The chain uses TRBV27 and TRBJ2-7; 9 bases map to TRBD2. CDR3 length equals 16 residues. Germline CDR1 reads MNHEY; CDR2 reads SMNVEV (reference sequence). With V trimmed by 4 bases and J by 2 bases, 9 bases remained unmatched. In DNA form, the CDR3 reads TGTGCCAGCAGTTATTTAGCGGGAGACAGAACCTACGAGCAGTACTTC. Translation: CASSYLAGDRTYEQYF.

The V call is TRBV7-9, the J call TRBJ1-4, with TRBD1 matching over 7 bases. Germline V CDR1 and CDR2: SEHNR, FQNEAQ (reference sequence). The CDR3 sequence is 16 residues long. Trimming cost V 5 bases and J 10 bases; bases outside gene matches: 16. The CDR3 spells CASSSSDRELRGKLFF. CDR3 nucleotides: TGTGCCAGCAGCAGCTCCGACAGGGAGTTACGGGGAAAACTGTTTTTT.

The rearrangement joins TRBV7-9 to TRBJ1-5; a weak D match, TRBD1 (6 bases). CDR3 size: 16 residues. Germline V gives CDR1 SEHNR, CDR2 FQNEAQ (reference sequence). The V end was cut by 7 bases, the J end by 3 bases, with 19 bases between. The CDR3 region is CASTLGGLNNNQPQHF. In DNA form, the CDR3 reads TGTGCCAGCACCCTGGGGGGCTTAAACAACAATCAGCCCCAGCATTTT.

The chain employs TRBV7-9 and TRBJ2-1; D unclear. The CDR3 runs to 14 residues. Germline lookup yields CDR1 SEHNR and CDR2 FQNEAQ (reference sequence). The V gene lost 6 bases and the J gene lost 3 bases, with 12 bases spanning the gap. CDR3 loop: CASSSNADYNEQFF. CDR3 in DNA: TGTGCCAGCAGTTCAAACGCAGACTACAATGAGCAGTTCTTC.

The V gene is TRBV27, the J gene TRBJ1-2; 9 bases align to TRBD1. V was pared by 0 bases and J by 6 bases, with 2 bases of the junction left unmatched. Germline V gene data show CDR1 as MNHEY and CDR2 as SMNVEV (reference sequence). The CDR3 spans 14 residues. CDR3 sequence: CASSLSGTGNGYTF. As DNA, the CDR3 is TGTGCCAGCAGTTTATCGGGGACAGGGAATGGCTACACCTTC.